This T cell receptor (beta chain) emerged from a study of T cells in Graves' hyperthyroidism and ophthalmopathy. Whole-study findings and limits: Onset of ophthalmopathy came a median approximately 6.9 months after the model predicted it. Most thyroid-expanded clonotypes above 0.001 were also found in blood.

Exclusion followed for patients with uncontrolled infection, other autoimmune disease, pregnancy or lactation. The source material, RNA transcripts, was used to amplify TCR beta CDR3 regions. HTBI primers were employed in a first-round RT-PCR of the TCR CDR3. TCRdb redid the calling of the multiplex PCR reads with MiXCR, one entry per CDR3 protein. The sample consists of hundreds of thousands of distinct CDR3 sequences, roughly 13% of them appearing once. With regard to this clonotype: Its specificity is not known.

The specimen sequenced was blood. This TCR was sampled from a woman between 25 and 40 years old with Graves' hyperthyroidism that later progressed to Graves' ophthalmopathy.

The CDR3: CASSRQSPRSPLHF. The CDR3 DNA follows: TGTGCCAGCAGTCGACAGAGCCCCAGGTCACCCCTCCACTTT. This chain links TRBV28 with TRBJ1-6; a weak D match, TRBD1 (5 bases). Germline CDR1 and CDR2: MDHEN and SYDVKM. Trimming shortened V by 5 bases and J by 10 bases, and 15 bases separated the two germline ends. There are 14 residues in the CDR3.